The next 4 T cell receptor beta chains were all read from a single sample in a study of beta chain features in type 1 diabetes. The whole isolated RNA underwent reverse transcription, so sequencing captured expressed TCRB transcripts. The assay was immunoSEQ multiplex PCR, and TCRdb's table has in-frame clones only and misses some. The sample includes about 320,000 clones, 13% to 15% of them seen just once. Sequencing input: central memory CD4+ T cells from blood. These receptors came from a man in his thirties or forties in good health.

The V gene is TRBV9, the J gene TRBJ1-3, with D possibly being TRBD1 (5 bases). Trimming left V 3 bases short and J 2 bases short, with 21 bases between. This CDR3 spans 18 amino acids. Germline CDR1 is SGDLS and CDR2 is YYNGEE. The DNA for the CDR3 is TGTGCCAGCAGCGCAGGGCCGCGGCCGGAACAAGCTGGAAACACCATATATTTT. Translation gives CASSAGPRPEQAGNTIYF. The full variable domain, in which reference TRBV9 and TRBJ1-3 provide the parts outside the CDR3, is DSGVTQTPKHLITATGQRVTLRCSPRSGDLSVYWYQQSLDQGLQFLIQYYNGEERAKGNILERFSAQQFPDLHSELNLSSLELGDSALYFCASSAGPRPEQAGNTIYFGEGSWLTVV.

This clone occurred a few times. The chain has TRBV4-2 and TRBJ2-1, with 9 bases matching TRBD2. The V segment lost 0 bases and the J segment 6 bases; nucleotides outside the gene matches: 6. The CDR3 is 16 amino acids. The germline gives CDR1 LGHNA, CDR2 YNFKEQ. The DNA for the CDR3 is TGTGCCAGCAGCCAAGATGGGCTAGCGGGACGCAATGAGCAGTTCTTC. Translation gives CASSQDGLAGRNEQFF.

This sequence joins TRBV6-1 and TRBJ2-5; D is tentatively TRBD1 or TRBD2 (6 bases each). Germline CDR1 reads MNHNS; CDR2 reads SASEGT. Trimming removed 5 bases from V and 4 bases from J, with 17 bases in between. CDR3 length: 15 amino acids. CDR3 in amino acids: CASSWGAGRRETQYF. CDR3 DNA sequence: TGTGCCAGCAGTTGGGGGGCAGGCCGAAGAGAGACCCAGTACTTC.

This clone was detected ten times or more. This chain connects TRBV7-6 to TRBJ1-3; D uncertain. Per germline, CDR1 SGHVS and CDR2 FNYEAQ. The CDR3 totals 15 residues. V was shortened by 2 bases and J by 0 bases, with 8 bases between the two germline ends. In DNA, the CDR3 is TGTGCCAGCAGCTTAAGTTGGGGCTCTGGAAACACCATATATTTT. Translation gives CASSLSWGSGNTIYF. The entire variable domain, with the rest obtained from reference TRBV7-6 and TRBJ1-3, is as follows: GAGVSQSPRYKVTKRGQDVALRCDPISGHVSLYWYRQALGQGPEFLTYFNYEAQQDKSGLPNDRFSAERPEGSISTLTIQRTEQRDSAMYRCASSLSWGSGNTIYFGEGSWLTVV.